The clone carrying this T cell receptor (beta chain) was found a few times. What it binds is unknown. V was shortened by 3 bases and J by 3 bases, with 14 bases between the two germline ends. The germline V gene has CDR1 DFQATT and CDR2 SNEGSKA (reference sequence). The CDR3 has 14 amino acids. This sample was taken from a study of T cell responses to AZD1222 COVID-19 vaccine. Study outcomes and limitations: There were mostly white British donors and more females than males, and clonal diversity was possibly underestimated. Repertoires were obtained only post-peak T cell response.

Some second doses came at about 4 weeks and others at about 12 weeks; these were pooled. Generated by immunoSEQ multiplex PCR, the TCRdb table keeps only in-frame clones and is missing some. Of 90,000 to 150,000 clones detected, around 87% appear once; the ten largest clones hold 3%. This specimen consisted of peripheral blood, obtained 28 days after the second AZD1222 dose. This receptor was identified in an adult who received the AZD1222 COVID-19 vaccine. The chain carries TRBV20-1 and TRBJ1-2; D possibly corresponds to TRBD1 (5 bases). This CDR3 is CSASGGGADYGYTF. The CDR3 DNA follows: TGCAGTGCTAGTGGGGGAGGGGCGGACTATGGCTACACCTTC.